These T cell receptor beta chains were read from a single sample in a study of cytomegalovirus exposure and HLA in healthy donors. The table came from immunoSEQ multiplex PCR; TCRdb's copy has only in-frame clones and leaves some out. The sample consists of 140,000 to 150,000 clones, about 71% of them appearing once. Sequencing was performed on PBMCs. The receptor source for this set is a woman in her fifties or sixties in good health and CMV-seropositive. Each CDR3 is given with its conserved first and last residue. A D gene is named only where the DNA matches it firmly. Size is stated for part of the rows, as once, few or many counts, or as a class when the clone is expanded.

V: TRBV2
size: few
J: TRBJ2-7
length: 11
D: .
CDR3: CASRTDYEQYF
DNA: TGTGCCTCCCGGACAGACTACGAGCAGTACTTC

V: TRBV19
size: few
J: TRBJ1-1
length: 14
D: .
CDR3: CASNLVGRDTEAFF
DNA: TGTGCCAGTAACCTGGTGGGGAGAGACACTGAAGCTTTCTTT

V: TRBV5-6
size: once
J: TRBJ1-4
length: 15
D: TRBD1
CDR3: CASSFDRGLNEKLFF
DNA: TGTGCCAGCAGTTTCGACAGGGGTTTAAATGAAAAACTGTTTTTT

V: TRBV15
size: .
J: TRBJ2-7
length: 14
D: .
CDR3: CATSKTGSPSEQYF
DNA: TGTGCCACCAGCAAAACAGGGAGCCCTAGCGAGCAGTACTTC

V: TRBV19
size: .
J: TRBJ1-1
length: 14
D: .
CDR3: CASSIHGSDTEAFF
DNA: TGTGCCAGTAGTATACATGGTTCGGACACTGAAGCTTTCTTT

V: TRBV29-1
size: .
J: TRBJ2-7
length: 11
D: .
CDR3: CSVARDYEQYF
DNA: TGCAGCGTTGCTCGCGACTACGAGCAGTACTTC

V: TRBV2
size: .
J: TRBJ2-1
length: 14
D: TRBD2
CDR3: CASRGLAGGYEQFF
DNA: TGTGCCAGCAGGGGACTAGCGGGAGGATATGAGCAGTTCTTC

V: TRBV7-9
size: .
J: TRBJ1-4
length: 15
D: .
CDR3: CASSLAEVVREKLFF
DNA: TGTGCCAGCAGCTTAGCTGAGGTGGTGCGAGAAAAACTGTTTTTT

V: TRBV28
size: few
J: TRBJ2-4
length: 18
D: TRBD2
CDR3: CASSPGGLAGVPKNIQYF
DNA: TGTGCCAGCAGTCCTGGCGGACTAGCGGGAGTTCCCAAAAACATTCAGTACTTC

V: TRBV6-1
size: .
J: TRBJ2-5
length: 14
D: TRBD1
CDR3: CASRGSGQDKTQYF
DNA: TGTGCCAGCAGGGGGTCGGGACAGGATAAGACCCAGTACTTC

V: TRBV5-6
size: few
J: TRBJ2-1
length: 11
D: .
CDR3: CASSSGNEQFF
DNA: TGTGCCAGCAGCTCCGGGAATGAGCAGTTCTTC